The 19 T cell receptor beta chains below all came from one sample that was sequenced in a study of blood T cell repertoires in COVID-19. Profiled with immunoSEQ multiplex PCR; TCRdb holds only in-frame clones, not every one. This sample carries around 200,000 clones, around 90% of them seen once, and the ten largest clones take about 12%. The sequenced sample was peripheral blood. The receptors were gathered from a young woman who had recovered from COVID-19.

This chain links TRBV4-3 with TRBJ2-3; 10 bases fit TRBD2. The V and J ends lost 3 bases and 3 bases, in that order; junction bases with no gene match: 6. This CDR3 spans 16 amino acids. Germline V lookup: CDR1 LGHNA, CDR2 YSLEER. CDR3 coding DNA: TGCGCCAGCAGCCATACGCCTAGCGGGAGTACAGATACGCAGTATTTT. It is translated as CASSHTPSGSTDTQYF.

This rearrangement joins TRBV24-1 to TRBJ2-1, with 15 bases fitting TRBD2. V was clipped by 0 bases and J by 3 bases; unmatched bases: 8. The CDR3 extends over 20 amino acids. CDR1 KGHDR and CDR2 SFDVKD come from the germline V gene. The CDR3 DNA reads as TGTGCCACCAGTGATTTGTCCCCCGGACTAGCGGGAGGGGGCTACAATGAGCAGTTCTTC. As protein: CATSDLSPGLAGGGYNEQFF.

The J gene is TRBJ2-3, the V gene TRBV5-1; TRBD2 matches at 9 bases. Trimming took 2 bases from V and 5 from J; bases not matched to a gene: 6. Germline V lookup: CDR1 SGHRS, CDR2 YFSETQ. The CDR3 is made up of 15 amino acids. The DNA of the CDR3 is TGCGCCAGCAGCTTATTAGCGGGAGCGGGAGATACGCAGTATTTT. As protein: CASSLLAGAGDTQYF. The full variable domain, in which reference TRBV5-1 and TRBJ2-3 provide the parts outside the CDR3, is KAGVTQTPRYLIKTRGQQVTLSCSPISGHRSVSWYQQTPGQGLQFLFEYFSETQRNKGNFPGRFSGRQFSNSRSEMNVSTLELGDSALYLCASSLLAGAGDTQYFGPGTRLTVL.

The genes are TRBV6-2 or TRBV6-3 and TRBJ1-1; weak D call: TRBD1 (5 bases). Germline-derived CDR1 and CDR2 are MNHEY and SVGEGT. The CDR3 has 14 amino acids. V lost 2 bases to trimming and J lost 3 bases, with 10 bases between them. The CDR3 DNA follows: TGTGCCAGCAGTTACAGGGGTAGGGACACTGAAGCTTTCTTT. Translated: CASSYRGRDTEAFF.

CDR3 region: CASSYSRANTDTQYF. CDR3 bases: TGTGCCAGCAGTTACTCGAGGGCCAACACAGATACGCAGTATTTT. The chain carries TRBV6-5 and TRBJ2-3; maybe TRBD2 (5 bases). The V end was cut by 0 bases, the J end by 2 bases, with 9 bases between. Per germline, CDR1 MNHEY and CDR2 SVGAGI. The CDR3 spans 15 residues.

The chain combines TRBV7-9 with TRBJ2-3, with D perhaps matching TRBD2 (5 bases). From germline, CDR1 is SEHNR and CDR2 FQNEAQ (reference sequence). The CDR3 runs 18 residues. V was shortened by 4 bases and J by 4 bases, with 24 bases between the two germline ends. The DNA for the CDR3 is TGTGCCAGCAGCTCAAATCGGGGTCCCGTCCTTAACTCAGATACGCAGTATTTT. Residues: CASSSNRGPVLNSDTQYF.

The V and J genes are TRBV19 and TRBJ1-2; the match to TRBD1 covers 7 bases. Germline trimming cut 1 base from V and 7 bases from J; bases unmatched to any gene: 6. The CDR3 has 14 residues. Germline loops: CDR1 LNHDA, CDR2 SQIVND (reference sequence). CDR3 in amino acids: CASSIGQGISGYTF. The DNA of the CDR3 is TGTGCCAGTAGTATAGGACAGGGTATCTCTGGCTACACCTTC.

The CDR3 coding sequence is TGTGCCAGCAGAGCCCAAAGGACAGGGAGTCTCTCCTACAATGAGCAGTTCTTC. Translated: CASRAQRTGSLSYNEQFF. The chain couples TRBV3-1 (or the pseudogene TRBV3-2) to TRBJ2-1; 8 bases match TRBD1. Trimming removed 6 bases from V and 0 bases from J; junction bases left unmatched: 13. Germline CDR1 and CDR2: LGHDT and YNNKEL (reference sequence). The CDR3 is 18 residues long.

This clone has just a few counts. The chain links TRBV18 to TRBJ2-1, with a possible D match to TRBD2 (5 bases). Germline V gene sequence: CDR1 KGHSH, CDR2 LQKENI. This CDR3 is built from 15 residues. V was pared by 1 base and J by 5 bases, with 12 bases between. CDR3 residues: CASSPLGNYNNEQFF. CDR3 nucleotides: TGTGCCAGCTCACCACTCGGGAACTACAACAATGAGCAGTTCTTC.

V gene TRBV2 combines with J gene TRBJ1-4; tentatively, D is TRBD1 (6 bases). The CDR3 covers 13 residues. Germline assignment: CDR1 SNHLY and CDR2 FYNNEI. The V gene lost 6 bases and the J gene lost 5 bases, with 10 bases spanning the gap. CDR3: CASRDRYNEKLFF. For the CDR3, the DNA is TGTGCCAGCAGGGACAGATACAATGAAAAACTGTTTTTT.

The gene calls are TRBV3-1 (or the pseudogene TRBV3-2) and TRBJ1-5; D may be TRBD1 (6 bases). The CDR3 covers 19 residues. With 1 base removed from V and 0 bases from J, the gap between germline ends came to 19 bases. In germline, CDR1 is LGHDT, CDR2 YNNKEL (reference sequence). The CDR3: CASSQGGILGTYSNQPQHF. In nucleotides, the CDR3 is TGTGCCAGCAGCCAAGGTGGTATCCTGGGGACATATAGCAATCAGCCCCAGCATTTT.

The chain is built from TRBV4-1 and TRBJ2-7; 8 positions agree with TRBD2. The CDR3 consists of 18 residues. Trimming cost V 1 base and J 6 bases; bases outside gene matches: 17. Germline CDR1 reads MGHRA; CDR2 reads YSYEKL. The CDR3 DNA reads TGCGCCAGCAGCCAAGTCCCCCTAACTAGCGGAGACCCCCTCGAGCAGTACTTC. Amino acid sequence: CASSQVPLTSGDPLEQYF.

The CDR3 DNA follows: TGTGCCAGCAGCACCCTCCCGGGACACGGACAGCTGTTTTTT. Amino acid sequence: CASSTLPGHGQLFF. The J gene is TRBJ2-2, the V gene TRBV6-5, with D possibly matching TRBD1 (6 bases). The V and J ends lost 6 bases and 12 bases respectively, with 20 bases between them. From germline, CDR1 is MNHEY and CDR2 SVGAGI. The CDR3 is 14 residues long.

V usage is TRBV27 and J usage is TRBJ2-5; tentatively, D is TRBD1 (8 bases). Looked up from germline, CDR1 is MNHEY and CDR2 is SMNVEV (reference sequence). CDR3 length: 14 amino acids. V lost 5 bases to trimming and J lost 4 bases, with 14 bases between them. This chain's CDR3 is CASSHYRGGETQYF. The DNA of the CDR3 is TGTGCCAGCAGTCATTACAGGGGGGGAGAGACCCAGTACTTC.

The chain combines TRBV27 with TRBJ2-1; a possible D gene is TRBD2 (5 bases). The CDR3 has 17 amino acids. Trimming took off 0 bases at V and 6 bases at J, with 18 bases between the two ends. The germline gives CDR1 MNHEY, CDR2 SMNVEV (reference sequence). The CDR3 DNA is TGTGCCAGCAGTTTATCAAACGAGGCTAGCTGGTCCAATGAGCAGTTCTTC. This translates into CASSLSNEASWSNEQFF.

This clone was seen just once. The chain carries TRBV10-1 and TRBJ1-2, with 9 bases fitting TRBD1. Germline CDR1 WNHNN, CDR2 SYGVQD (reference sequence). V lost 4 bases, J lost 7 bases, and 16 bases stayed unmatched. This CDR3 region has 17 residues. The CDR3 protein is CASSVPASRDRASGYTF. In DNA form, the CDR3 reads TGCGCCAGCAGTGTGCCGGCGAGCCGGGACAGGGCTTCTGGCTACACCTTC.

The CDR3 reads CASSTGDMETYEQYF. The CDR3 nucleotides are TGTGCCAGCAGTACCGGGGACATGGAAACCTACGAGCAGTACTTC. The rearrangement links TRBV6-5 to TRBJ2-7; weak D call: TRBD1 (6 bases). Per the germline V gene, CDR1 is MNHEY and CDR2 is SVGAGI. V lost 5 bases and J lost 2, with 16 bases in between. The length of the CDR3 is 15 residues.

This rearrangement joins TRBV7-2 to TRBJ1-1, with 7 bases fitting TRBD1. This CDR3 contains 17 residues. Trimming removed 0 bases from V and 10 bases from J; junction bases left unmatched: 17. In germline, CDR1 is SGHTA, CDR2 FQGNSA. The CDR3 DNA is TGTGCCAGCAGCTTAGCCGACAGGGCACTGGCCTCGTGGAGAGCTTTCTTT. Protein: CASSLADRALASWRAFF.

The chain is built from TRBV12-3 or TRBV12-4 and TRBJ1-2, with 10 nucleotides matching TRBD1. The CDR3 sequence is 13 residues long. The junction had 3 bases not matched to a gene; V was cut back by 4 bases and J by 7 bases. The CDR3 loop is CASSYRDRGGYTF. The CDR3 nucleotides are TGTGCCAGCAGTTACCGGGACAGGGGTGGCTACACCTTC.